The 30 T cell receptor beta chains presented below share a single source sample, sequenced in a study of shared clonotypes between healthy human individuals. Assay used: immunoSEQ multiplex PCR; TCRdb lists only in-frame clones, some missing. Altogether some 2 million clones are present, roughly 94% being singletons, with the ten largest covering approximately 1.2%. CD45RO-negative, CCR7-positively selected cells formed the naive CD8 fraction, excluding terminally differentiated effector memory CD45RA+ cells. The material sequenced was naive CD8+ T cells sorted from blood. The receptor source for this set is a man aged 18 to 30 in good health.

Comment on this clone: A much larger clone differs from this one at a single base, so this may be a read error. Other DNA sequences in this specimen translate into the identical CDR3. The CDR3 spells CASSLGGNTEAFF. DNA for the CDR3: TGTGCCAGCAGCTTAGGGGGAAACACTGAAGCTTTCTTT. The rearrangement uses TRBV13 and TRBJ1-1; D is uncertain. CDR3 size: 13 residues. The germline V gene has CDR1 PRHDT and CDR2 FYEKMQ (reference sequence). Between the trimmed V and J ends, which lost 0 bases and 2 bases, there was a span of 4 bases.

The J gene is TRBJ2-3, the V gene TRBV7-9, with a possible D match to TRBD1 (6 bases). The CDR3 contains 13 residues. V dropped 9 bases and J dropped 0 bases, with 10 bases sitting between them. Germline CDR1 and CDR2: SEHNR and FQNEAQ (reference sequence). This CDR3 is CASGDTSTDTQYF. The CDR3 DNA sequence: TGTGCCAGTGGGGACACTAGCACAGATACGCAGTATTTT.

The rearrangement joins TRBV7-9 to TRBJ2-1; no clear D. The CDR3 runs 13 residues. V was trimmed by 3 bases and J by 10 bases, leaving 13 bases between them. Looked up from germline, CDR1 is SEHNR and CDR2 is FQNEAQ (reference sequence). The CDR3 region has the DNA TGTGCCAGCAGCTTCGCATTACCGACAGAGCAGTTCTTC. This gives the protein CASSFALPTEQFF.

Worth noting for this clone: The same CDR3 also results from other DNA sequences found in this sample. The genes are TRBV11-2 and TRBJ2-3; 7 nucleotides agree with TRBD2. The CDR3 sequence is 12 residues long. Germline trimming cut 5 bases from V and 6 bases from J; bases unmatched to any gene: 2. Germline lookup yields CDR1 SGHAT and CDR2 FQNNGV. The CDR3 here is CASSLGGDTQYF. As DNA, the CDR3 is TGTGCCAGCAGCCTCGGGGGGGATACGCAGTATTTT.

To note about this clone: Other DNA sequences of this sample code for an identical CDR3. This chain joins TRBV13 and TRBJ2-7; 9 positions agree with TRBD1. The germline CDR1 and CDR2 sequences are PRHDT and FYEKMQ (reference sequence). The trim removed 8 bases at V and 3 bases at J, leaving 5 bases unmatched. The CDR3 runs 13 residues. CDR3: CASSPGQGYEQYF. CDR3 sequence (DNA): TGTGCCAGCTCACCGGGACAGGGCTACGAGCAGTACTTC.

The genes are TRBV2 and TRBJ1-1; D is perhaps TRBD1 (5 bases). V gave up 5 bases and J gave up 7 bases, with 8 bases separating them. Germline CDR1 and CDR2: SNHLY and FYNNEI. This CDR3 is built from 11 residues. The CDR3 DNA reads TGTGCCAGCAGTTTAACAGGTGAAGCTTTCTTT. Encoded protein: CASSLTGEAFF.

This rearrangement joins TRBV29-1 to TRBJ2-7; 7 bases map to TRBD2. The ends lost 2 bases at V and 4 bases at J; junction bases unmatched: 8. CDR3 length equals 14 residues. In germline, CDR1 is SQVTM, CDR2 ANQGSEA. The CDR3 sequence is CSVELGGGLYEQYF. The DNA for the CDR3 is TGCAGCGTTGAATTGGGGGGAGGGCTTTACGAGCAGTACTTC.

With respect to this clone: This specimen includes other DNA sequences encoding the same CDR3. The rearrangement links TRBV9 to TRBJ2-7, with TRBD1 matching over 12 bases. V lost 2 bases, J lost 2 bases, and 2 bases stayed unmatched. The CDR3 loop spans 15 amino acids. Germline V gives CDR1 SGDLS, CDR2 YYNGEE. The CDR3 coding sequence is TGTGCCAGCAGCGTGGGACAGGGGGCAACCTACGAGCAGTACTTC. It codes for CASSVGQGATYEQYF.

The chain employs TRBV6-4 and TRBJ2-3, with TRBD2 as a possible D gene (5 bases). Trimming shortened V by 4 bases and J by 0 bases, and 14 bases separated the two germline ends. From germline, CDR1 is MRHNA and CDR2 SNTAGT. This CDR3 has 16 residues. This CDR3 is CASSGVADFSTDTQYF. Written as DNA, the CDR3 is TGTGCCAGCAGTGGAGTGGCGGACTTTAGCACAGATACGCAGTATTTT.

V gene TRBV7-6 combines with J gene TRBJ2-7; 7 bases map to TRBD2. The CDR3 covers 15 residues. The germline V gene encodes CDR1 SGHVS and CDR2 FNYEAQ. The junction had 7 bases not matched to a gene; V was cut back by 2 bases and J by 3 bases. The CDR3 region is CASSLSGAAYYEQYF. The CDR3 nucleotides are TGTGCCAGCAGCTTAAGCGGGGCGGCCTACTACGAGCAGTACTTC.

The chain has TRBV28 and TRBJ1-3; no reliable D call. CDR3 length: 14 amino acids. The ends were cut back, 3 bases at V and 2 bases at J, with 8 bases in the middle. Germline V lookup: CDR1 MDHEN, CDR2 SYDVKM. Here the CDR3 DNA reads TGTGCCAGCAGTTTGGAGGTCCCTGGAAACACCATATATTTT. This encodes CASSLEVPGNTIYF.

This sequence joins TRBV15 and TRBJ1-5; 9 bases fit TRBD1. The CDR3 spans 15 residues. Trimming at V came to 1 base and at J to 4 bases, leaving 2 bases not matched to a gene. Per germline, CDR1 LNHNV and CDR2 YYDKDF (reference sequence). In nucleotides, the CDR3 is TGTGCCACCAGCAGAGTTGACAGGGGGAATCAGCCCCAGCATTTT. It specifies CATSRVDRGNQPQHF.

The genes are TRBV19 and TRBJ1-5; unclear D gene. This CDR3 region has 16 residues. V was cut by 0 bases and J by 0 bases, with 9 bases left in between. Germline V CDR1 and CDR2: LNHDA, SQIVND (reference sequence). The CDR3 reads CASSIDFTYSNQPQHF. Here the CDR3 DNA reads TGTGCCAGTAGTATAGATTTCACTTATAGCAATCAGCCCCAGCATTTT. Complete variable domain (other parts from reference TRBV19 and TRBJ1-5): DGGITQSPKYLFRKEGQNVTLSCEQNLNHDAMYWYRQDPGQGLRLIYYSQIVNDFQKGDIAEGYSVSREKKESFPLTVTSAQKNPTAFYLCASSIDFTYSNQPQHFGDGTRLSIL.

The chain has TRBV29-1 and TRBJ2-4; D assignment may be TRBD1 or TRBD2 (5 bases each). The germline gives CDR1 SQVTM, CDR2 ANQGSEA. The CDR3 has 14 amino acids. Here the CDR3 DNA reads TGCAGTTTAGGGACCTCAATAGCCAAAAACATTCAGTACTTC. It yields the protein CSLGTSIAKNIQYF.

The rearrangement links TRBV13 to TRBJ2-1, with D maybe TRBD1 (5 bases). V lost 4 bases and J lost 7, with 17 bases in between. This CDR3 is 15 amino acids long. Germline V CDR1 and CDR2: PRHDT, FYEKMQ (reference sequence). The CDR3 loop is CASSSYGATENEQFF. The CDR3 DNA sequence: TGTGCCAGCAGCTCCTATGGGGCTACGGAAAATGAGCAGTTCTTC.

The V and J genes are TRBV4-1 and TRBJ1-4, with 7 bases identical to TRBD1. V gave up 4 bases and J gave up 0 bases; unmatched junction bases: 8. The CDR3 has 17 amino acids. From germline, CDR1 is MGHRA and CDR2 YSYEKL. CDR3 region: CASSPRDSIATNEKLFF. In DNA, the CDR3 is TGCGCCAGCAGCCCCCGGGACAGCATTGCAACTAATGAAAAACTGTTTTTT.

This clone was found a few times. This chain joins TRBV19 and TRBJ2-5; TRBD1 matches 8 bases. J was trimmed by 11 bases and V by 4 bases; bases with no gene match: 9. The CDR3 is made up of 13 amino acids. In germline, CDR1 is LNHDA, CDR2 SQIVND (reference sequence). The CDR3 is CASSTDRESRQYF. In nucleotides, the CDR3 is TGTGCCAGTAGTACGGACAGGGAAAGCCGGCAGTACTTC.

A note on this clone: The same CDR3 can be traced to other DNA sequences in this sample. The chain recombines TRBV27 with TRBJ1-2; TRBD1 might be the D (6 bases). Trimming took off 4 bases at V and 4 bases at J, with 10 bases between the two ends. Germline loops: CDR1 MNHEY, CDR2 SMNVEV (reference sequence). The CDR3 extends over 13 amino acids. The CDR3 DNA sequence: TGTGCCAGCAGTTCAACAGGGTCCTATGGCTACACCTTC. This translates into CASSSTGSYGYTF.

This chain links TRBV7-2 with TRBJ2-3, with unresolved D. V was trimmed by 2 bases and J by 0 bases, leaving 9 bases between them. CDR1 and CDR2 (germline): SGHTA, FQGNSA. The CDR3 totals 15 residues. DNA of the CDR3: TGTGCCAGCAGCTTATATGGTTATAGCACAGATACGCAGTATTTT. Its protein product is CASSLYGYSTDTQYF.

As to this clone: This CDR3 is also generated by other DNA sequences in the sample. The J gene is TRBJ1-5, the V gene TRBV27; 8 positions match TRBD1. Looked up from germline, CDR1 is MNHEY and CDR2 is SMNVEV (reference sequence). The J segment lost 0 bases and the V segment lost 5 bases, leaving 6 bases of the junction unmatched. CDR3 size: 16 residues. The CDR3 reads CASSPSTGDSNQPQHF. DNA of the CDR3: TGTGCCAGCAGTCCGTCGACAGGGGATAGCAATCAGCCCCAGCATTTT.

The V call is TRBV19, the J call TRBJ2-3; TRBD2 agrees at 9 bases. Germline V gives CDR1 LNHDA, CDR2 SQIVND (reference sequence). The CDR3 is made up of 15 amino acids. The trim removed 5 bases at V and 2 bases at J, leaving 5 bases unmatched. The CDR3 loop reads CASSSLAGPTDTQYF. The CDR3, as DNA: TGTGCCAGTAGTTCCCTAGCGGGACCCACAGATACGCAGTATTTT.

This clone showed up just a few times. The genes are TRBV29-1 and TRBJ1-2, with unresolved D. Germline-derived CDR1 and CDR2 are SQVTM and ANQGSEA. The CDR3 sequence is 13 residues long. Trimming pared 0 bases from V and 4 bases from J, leaving 9 bases between. CDR3 residues: CSVEEASSYGYTF. CDR3 in DNA: TGCAGCGTTGAAGAGGCTTCCTCCTATGGCTACACCTTC.

The rearrangement uses TRBV5-6 and TRBJ2-3; TRBD2 matches at 8 bases. This CDR3 region has 17 residues. V shed 4 bases, J shed 3 bases, and the junction held 13 bases outside the gene matches. Germline CDR1 SGHDT, CDR2 YYEEEE. For the CDR3, the DNA is TGTGCCAGCAGCCTCGGGACTAGTGATTGGCTAACAGATACGCAGTATTTT. It is translated as CASSLGTSDWLTDTQYF.

As to this clone: In the same sample, other DNA sequences code for this CDR3. The chain uses TRBV5-4 and TRBJ2-7, with D possibly called TRBD1 or TRBD2 (5 bases each). CDR1 SGHNT and CDR2 YYREEE come from the germline V gene (reference sequence). CDR3 length equals 13 residues. The germline V and J ends were trimmed by 2 bases and 3 bases, with 9 bases remaining between them. The CDR3 region has the DNA TGTGCCAGCAGCTTCGGGACGGGCTACGAGCAGTACTTC. Its protein is CASSFGTGYEQYF.

The J gene is TRBJ1-1, the V gene TRBV27, with a tentative D call TRBD1 (6 bases). This CDR3 region has 15 residues. Trimming removed 1 base at V and 5 bases at J, with 14 bases between. Germline V gives CDR1 MNHEY, CDR2 SMNVEV (reference sequence). Written as DNA, the CDR3 is TGTGCCAGCAGTTTATGGGGGGGCAGGGCGACTGAAGCTTTCTTT. It specifies CASSLWGGRATEAFF.

This clone was counted once. This sample also contains other DNA sequences that code for the same CDR3. The rearrangement uses TRBV10-2 and TRBJ2-7; D unresolved. The CDR3 runs to 11 residues. The germline V and J ends were trimmed by 6 bases and 4 bases, with 7 bases remaining between them. Per germline, CDR1 WSHSY and CDR2 SAAADI. The CDR3 reads CASRDTYEQYF. The CDR3 DNA follows: TGCGCCAGCAGAGACACATACGAGCAGTACTTC.

The genes are TRBV7-9 and TRBJ2-7; D ambiguous. The V end was cut by 6 bases, the J end by 6 bases, with 12 bases between. Germline V gene data show CDR1 as SEHNR and CDR2 as FQNEAQ (reference sequence). The CDR3 contains 12 residues. CDR3 sequence (DNA): TGTGCCAGCAGTTATGACGCGATCGAGCAGTACTTC. It yields the protein CASSYDAIEQYF.

The rearrangement links TRBV4-1 to TRBJ2-7, with 11 positions matching TRBD2. This CDR3 has 15 residues. Germline CDR1 MGHRA, CDR2 YSYEKL. The V and J ends lost 2 bases and 6 bases, in that order; junction bases with no gene match: 6. CDR3 bases: TGCGCCAGCAGCCAATCACTAGCGGGAGAGTCCGAGCAGTACTTC. It specifies CASSQSLAGESEQYF.

The rearrangement uses TRBV29-1 and TRBJ2-7; 10 nucleotides match TRBD2. The CDR3 totals 12 residues. The J segment lost 2 bases and the V segment lost 6 bases, leaving 1 base of the junction unmatched. Germline V CDR1 and CDR2: SQVTM, ANQGSEA. CDR3 residues: CSVLAGAYEQYF. CDR3 bases: TGCAGCGTGCTAGCGGGGGCCTACGAGCAGTACTTC.

J is TRBJ2-2 and V is TRBV11-2, with D perhaps matching TRBD1 or TRBD2 (6 bases each). Trimming left V 1 base short and J 3 bases short, with 18 bases between. Germline V gives CDR1 SGHAT, CDR2 FQNNGV. The CDR3 runs 18 residues. This CDR3 reads CASSLAGFVGGDTGELFF. CDR3 bases: TGTGCCAGCAGCTTAGCTGGGTTTGTGGGGGGCGACACCGGGGAGCTGTTTTTT.